This T cell receptor beta chain comes out of a study of T-cell memory formation after mild COVID-19. Germline CDR1 DFQATT, CDR2 SNEGSKA (reference sequence). V was clipped by 5 bases and J by 8 bases, with 13 bases between them. The CDR3 runs 12 residues. With constant-segment primers, 5'RACE yielded cDNA libraries of TCR alpha and TCR beta that carried sample barcodes and UMIs. From the 5' RACE reads, TCRdb called clonotypes with MiXCR, one entry per CDR3 protein. The top ten clones hold around 12% of a sample with 170,000 or so distinct CDR3 sequences, about 28% of them seen once. This clonotype appeared a few times. No antigen is known for it. Study-wide points: Clones contracting across day 15 to 85 had a balanced CD4/CD8 profile; later expanding clones leaned CD4+. Contracting CD8+ clones were enriched in EMRA, CD4+ mainly in CM and EM. The appearance of some responding clones in pre-infection memory suggested that cross-reactive memory joined.

The TCR was taken from an adult woman who had mild COVID-19 (a few samples of this study predate the infection). Cell type and time point are not known. Sequenced sample: PBMCs or a T cell subset sorted from them (not recorded which). This sequence joins TRBV20-1 and TRBJ2-1, with D tentatively TRBD1 or TRBD2 (5 bases each). The DNA for the CDR3 is TGCAGTGCTCGCCCGGGACCTGATGAGCAGTTCTTC. Translation gives CSARPGPDEQFF.